The 25 T cell receptor beta chains below were found in one sample sequenced in a study of shared clonotypes between healthy human individuals. Measured with immunoSEQ multiplex PCR; TCRdb has only the in-frame clones, and not every one. The table includes fewer than 2.5 million clones, roughly 93% detected once. Sequenced: naive CD4+ T cells from PBMCs. Subset reported: CD45RA+ positively selected. The receptors stem from a man younger than 35 in good health. Some clones in this sample may be carry-over from other donors' samples.

The V and J genes are TRBV10-3 and TRBJ2-7; 7 bases line up with TRBD1. With V trimmed by 1 base and J by 7 bases, 7 bases remained unmatched. Germline loops: CDR1 ENHRY, CDR2 SYGVKD. CDR3 length equals 14 residues. The CDR3: CAISELQGSREQYF. The DNA for the CDR3 is TGTGCCATCAGTGAGTTACAGGGGTCTCGGGAGCAGTACTTC.

The sample holds a few counts of this clone. The chain uses TRBV6-5 and TRBJ1-3; no clear D. The CDR3 runs to 15 residues. The germline CDR1 and CDR2 sequences are MNHEY and SVGAGI. The V end was cut by 7 bases, the J end by 0 bases, with 13 bases between. The DNA for the CDR3 is TGTGCCAGCACCCGAGGGTCCAACTCTGGAAACACCATATATTTT. Protein product: CASTRGSNSGNTIYF.

The genes are TRBV5-1 and TRBJ2-1; TRBD2 aligns across 12 bases. With V trimmed by 1 base and J by 0 bases, 8 bases remained unmatched. Germline CDR1 SGHRS, CDR2 YFSETQ. The CDR3 loop spans 19 amino acids. CDR3 residues: CASSLFTSGRQNSYNEQFF. The CDR3 nucleotides read TGCGCCAGCAGCTTGTTCACTAGCGGGAGGCAAAACTCCTACAATGAGCAGTTCTTC. Full variable domain (missing parts from reference TRBV5-1 and TRBJ2-1): KAGVTQTPRYLIKTRGQQVTLSCSPISGHRSVSWYQQTPGQGLQFLFEYFSETQRNKGNFPGRFSGRQFSNSRSEMNVSTLELGDSALYLCASSLFTSGRQNSYNEQFFGPGTRLTVL.

This clone has just one count. The CDR3 bases are TGTGCCAGCAGTGAGGATAACGGGGCCAACGTCCTGACTTTC. Amino acids: CASSEDNGANVLTF. The chain employs TRBV2 and TRBJ2-6; D not resolved. The length of the CDR3 is 14 residues. Between the trimmed V and J ends, which lost 3 bases and 4 bases, there was a span of 7 bases. In germline, CDR1 is SNHLY, CDR2 FYNNEI. Full variable domain (outside the CDR3, taken from reference TRBV2 and TRBJ2-6): EPEVTQTPSHQVTQMGQEVILRCVPISNHLYFYWYRQILGQKVEFLVSFYNNEISEKSEIFDDQFSVERPDGSNFTLKIRSTKLEDSAMYFCASSEDNGANVLTFGAGSRLTVL.

This rearrangement joins TRBV6-5 to TRBJ1-2; no definite D call. Germline V gives CDR1 MNHEY, CDR2 SVGAGI. Trimming removed 2 bases from V and 7 bases from J, with 14 bases in between. The CDR3 consists of 14 residues. Here the CDR3 DNA reads TGTGCCAGCAGTTACCTCTTTCCTGCGGGTGGCTACACCTTC. Translated: CASSYLFPAGGYTF.

The chain recombines TRBV11-2 with TRBJ2-1; the match to TRBD2 covers 9 bases. This CDR3 has 16 amino acids. Germline CDR1 and CDR2: SGHAT and FQNNGV. The V gene end was trimmed by 6 bases and the J gene end by 0 bases; junction bases not matched to a gene: 6. The chain's CDR3 is CASSFTSGPSYNEQFF. The CDR3 DNA reads as TGTGCCAGCAGTTTTACTAGCGGGCCCTCCTACAATGAGCAGTTCTTC. The full variable domain, its missing parts supplied by reference TRBV11-2 and TRBJ2-1, is EAGVAQSPRYKIIEKRQSVAFWCNPISGHATLYWYQQILGQGPKLLIQFQNNGVVDDSQLPKDRFSAERLKGVDSTLKIQPAKLEDSAVYLCASSFTSGPSYNEQFFGPGTRLTVL.

The rearrangement joins TRBV7-3 to TRBJ2-2; D uncertain. From germline, CDR1 is SGHTA and CDR2 FQGTGA. The CDR3 sequence is 20 residues long. V was pared by 2 bases and J by 7 bases, with 29 bases between. The CDR3 is CASSLWVPRAYATSGGELFF. CDR3 nucleotide sequence: TGTGCCAGCAGCTTATGGGTTCCCCGAGCCTACGCGACTTCCGGCGGGGAGCTGTTTTTT.

The V gene is TRBV7-2, the J gene TRBJ2-3; TRBD1 agrees at 9 bases. J gave up 5 bases and V 3 bases, and 6 bases lay outside the gene matches. Germline values: CDR1 SGHTA, CDR2 FQGNSA. CDR3 length equals 15 residues. CDR3 sequence (DNA): TGTGCCAGCAGCTTTTCAATGACAGGGGGAGATACGCAGTATTTT. This encodes CASSFSMTGGDTQYF.

The genes are TRBV5-1 and TRBJ2-7; 9 bases map to TRBD2. The germline V gene has CDR1 SGHRS and CDR2 YFSETQ. This CDR3 has 16 residues. V gave up 0 bases and J gave up 2 bases; unmatched junction bases: 6. CDR3 nucleotide sequence: TGCGCCAGCAGCTTGGGACTAGCGGACCTAACCTACGAGCAGTACTTC. Translated: CASSLGLADLTYEQYF.

The V gene is TRBV28, the J gene TRBJ2-7, with D unclear. Trimming left V 7 bases short and J 4 bases short, with 8 bases between. CDR3 length equals 11 residues. Germline V CDR1 and CDR2: MDHEN, SYDVKM. The CDR3 nucleotides read TGTGCCAGCATGACAACTTACGAGCAGTACTTC. It specifies CASMTTYEQYF.

The chain has TRBV6-5 and TRBJ2-5; D gene ambiguous. Germline CDR1 MNHEY, CDR2 SVGAGI. Trimming stripped 1 base from V and 2 bases from J, with 8 bases between. This CDR3 contains 14 residues. CDR3 DNA: TGTGCCAGCAGTTACTTTCGAGCACAAGAGACCCAGTACTTC. Translating it yields CASSYFRAQETQYF.

This clone was counted once. The J gene is TRBJ1-3, the V gene TRBV28; D unresolved. Per the germline V gene, CDR1 is MDHEN and CDR2 is SYDVKM. Trimming shortened V by 5 bases and J by 8 bases, and 13 bases separated the two germline ends. This CDR3 region has 13 residues. CDR3 region: CASSISPRHTIYF. CDR3 DNA sequence: TGTGCCAGCAGTATAAGCCCTAGACACACCATATATTTT. The whole variable domain, remainder taken from reference TRBV28 and TRBJ1-3, is DVKVTQSSRYLVKRTGEKVFLECVQDMDHENMFWYRQDPGLGLRLIYFSYDVKMKEKGDIPEGYSVSREKKERFSLILESASTNQTSMYLCASSISPRHTIYFGEGSWLTVV.

Worth noting for this clone: The same CDR3 arises from other DNA sequences in this sample as well. The rearrangement joins TRBV2 to TRBJ2-5; 7 bases line up with TRBD1. V lost 4 bases to trimming and J lost 2 bases; unmatched junction nucleotides: 1. This CDR3 spans 13 amino acids. CDR1 is SNHLY and CDR2 is FYNNEI in the germline V gene. CDR3 nucleotides: TGTGCCAGCAGTGGGACAGGACAAGAGACCCAGTACTTC. Translation gives CASSGTGQETQYF.

This clone was found a few times. J is TRBJ1-1 and V is TRBV30; D is unresolved. The CDR3 covers 12 residues. Germline V gives CDR1 GTSNPN, CDR2 SVGIG (reference sequence). Trimming cost V 5 bases and J 4 bases, with 11 bases left between them. The CDR3 bases are TGTGCCTGGGCACCCCGGGGCACTGAAGCTTTCTTT. This translates into CAWAPRGTEAFF.

The chain employs TRBV28 and TRBJ1-5; the D is unclear. The V end was cut by 4 bases, the J end by 1 base, with 8 bases between. The CDR3 contains 14 residues. From germline, CDR1 is MDHEN and CDR2 SYDVKM. The CDR3 spells CASSYRESNQPQHF. The CDR3 bases are TGTGCCAGCAGTTACCGGGAGAGCAATCAGCCCCAGCATTTT.

This clone has only one observation. The chain employs TRBV4-1 and TRBJ2-1; 8 positions agree with TRBD2. Unmatched junction bases numbered 22, after V lost 2 bases and J lost 7 bases. The CDR3 extends over 20 amino acids. The germline V gene has CDR1 MGHRA and CDR2 YSYEKL. The chain's CDR3 is CASSQRRGGTRDHSSNEQFF. The CDR3 region has the DNA TGCGCCAGCAGCCAACGGCGTGGGGGGACTAGGGATCATTCTTCTAATGAGCAGTTCTTC.

The J gene is TRBJ2-3, the V gene TRBV5-1, with TRBD2 matching 8 bases. V was pared by 6 bases and J by 4 bases, with 7 bases of the junction left unmatched. The germline CDR1 and CDR2 sequences are SGHRS and YFSETQ. CDR3 length equals 14 residues. Here the CDR3 reads CASNGKGLADTQYF. CDR3 coding DNA: TGCGCCAGCAACGGGAAGGGACTAGCAGATACGCAGTATTTT.

This clone is a singleton in its sample. At one of its ends the junction is not consistent with the germline gene, which may arise from a read error. The chain links TRBV29-1 to TRBJ2-5; D not resolved. Germline loops: CDR1 SQVTM, CDR2 ANQGSEA. CDR3 size: 16 residues. The CDR3 region has the DNA TGCAGCGGCCGCTATGCTCCGGGCCCTTTCCAAGGGACCCAGTACTTC. It yields the protein CSGRYAPGPFQGTQYF.

The V and J genes are TRBV7-2 and TRBJ1-1, with D possibly TRBD1 on 5 matching bases. V gave up 6 bases and J gave up 5 bases, with 22 bases separating them. Germline V gives CDR1 SGHTA, CDR2 FQGNSA. CDR3 length equals 16 residues. The CDR3 region has the DNA TGTGCCAGCAGAAGATTCGGGGCGGTCAGGACGACTGAAGCTTTCTTT. It encodes CASRRFGAVRTTEAFF.

The V and J genes are TRBV30 and TRBJ1-4, with D perhaps TRBD1 (5 bases). The CDR3 is made up of 13 amino acids. The V end lost 3 bases, the J end lost 8 bases, and 13 bases lay between the germline ends. The germline V gene has CDR1 GTSNPN and CDR2 SVGIG (reference sequence). CDR3 in DNA: TGTGCCTGGAGCCCCGGGACGGGAGAAAAACTGTTTTTT. It yields the protein CAWSPGTGEKLFF.

This chain connects TRBV5-4 to TRBJ2-7, with TRBD2 matching 10 bases. From germline, CDR1 is SGHNT and CDR2 YYREEE (reference sequence). The CDR3 length is 16 residues. V was clipped by 4 bases and J by 5 bases; unmatched bases: 12. The CDR3 spells CASSLGGLAGDDEQYF. The CDR3 DNA reads TGTGCCAGCAGCCTGGGGGGGCTAGCGGGAGATGACGAGCAGTACTTC.

The rearrangement uses TRBV15 and TRBJ2-2, with D hard to call. Germline V gene sequence: CDR1 LNHNV, CDR2 YYDKDF (reference sequence). This CDR3 is 14 amino acids long. V lost 0 bases and J 0 bases, leaving 2 bases between the germline ends. CDR3 sequence reads: CATSRDPNTGELFF. The CDR3 nucleotides are TGTGCCACCAGCAGAGACCCGAACACCGGGGAGCTGTTTTTT.

A single count supports this clone. In the same sample, other DNA sequences code for this CDR3. The gene calls are TRBV18 and TRBJ2-5; D remains unclear. CDR3 size: 14 residues. V lost 0 bases to trimming and J lost 4 bases, with 9 bases between them. The germline V gene encodes CDR1 KGHSH and CDR2 LQKENI. The CDR3 bases are TGTGCCAGCTCACCACCGTCCCGTGGAGAGACCCAGTACTTC. It codes for CASSPPSRGETQYF.

J is TRBJ1-2 and V is TRBV5-1; 8 bases are shared with TRBD1. The CDR3 loop spans 17 amino acids. The J segment lost 0 bases and the V segment lost 4 bases, leaving 11 bases of the junction unmatched. Per germline, CDR1 SGHRS and CDR2 YFSETQ. For the CDR3, the DNA is TGCGCCAGCAGCCGAGTGACAGGGGCTCTTTCTAACTATGGCTACACCTTC. As protein: CASSRVTGALSNYGYTF.

The genes are TRBV2 and TRBJ2-1, with D uncertain. The CDR3 is 16 amino acids. Germline-derived CDR1 and CDR2 are SNHLY and FYNNEI. The V and J ends lost 6 bases and 2 bases respectively, with 17 bases between them. The CDR3 loop is CASSGRARKAYNEQFF. As DNA, the CDR3 is TGTGCCAGCAGCGGACGGGCGCGTAAAGCCTACAATGAGCAGTTCTTC.